This T cell receptor (beta chain) was found in a study of shared clonotypes between healthy human individuals. As for the study in general: The donors, two women and three men, were aged 18 to 49.

Study-wide results and caveats: Four donors shared around 5.2% of their naive CD4 clonotypes.

Nashville, Tennessee was home to all donors, each a Caucasian adult. With respect to this clone: Its target is unknown.

Genomic DNA per cell subset filled all wells of several immunoSEQ plates. Sequencing was performed with immunoSEQ multiplex PCR; in TCRdb, only in-frame clones are kept and a portion is missing. The sample lists 2 million to 2.5 million clones, nearly 97% occurring once. The CDR3 consists of 13 residues. Per the germline V gene, CDR1 is SNHLY and CDR2 is FYNNEI. V was trimmed by 8 bases and J by 4 bases, leaving 12 bases between them. This chain joins TRBV2 and TRBJ1-5; D is possibly TRBD1 (6 bases). The sequence was obtained from a man between 18 and 29 years old in good health. Sequencing input: naive CD4+ T cells sorted from blood. The subset: CD45RA+ positively selected. CDR3 sequence (DNA): TGTGCCAGCGAGTGGCAGGGGAATCAGCCCCAGCATTTT. Protein product: CASEWQGNQPQHF.